A single sample is the source of the 15 T cell receptor beta chains below, sequenced in a study of identical twins. Via MiXCR, TCRdb re-called the 5' RACE reads, giving one row per CDR3 protein. Among under 900,000 distinct CDR3 sequences listed, over 9% were seen once. These data are also associated with another study on yellow fever vaccine responses in identical twins.

Specimen: PBMCs. Receptor source: a woman aged 18-29 years in good health.

V usage is TRBV5-1 and J usage is TRBJ2-7; D is undetermined. Germline loops: CDR1 SGHRS, CDR2 YFSETQ. The ends were cut back, 3 bases at V and 7 bases at J, with 14 bases in the middle. The CDR3 runs 13 residues. CDR3 sequence: CASSSPGSLEQYF. In DNA, the CDR3 is TGCGCCAGCAGCTCCCCGGGTAGTTTGGAGCAGTACTTC.

The CDR3 is CAIMWATEQFF. The DNA of the CDR3 is TGTGCCATCATGTGGGCGACGGAGCAGTTCTTC. The rearrangement joins TRBV10-3 to TRBJ2-1; the D is unclear. Trimming removed 7 bases at V and 10 bases at J, with 11 bases between. Germline CDR1 and CDR2: ENHRY and SYGVKD. This CDR3 has 11 amino acids.

This clonotype was found a few times. The V call is TRBV5-1, the J call TRBJ1-4; D remains ambiguous. The V gene's germline CDR1 is SGHRS and CDR2 YFSETQ. V shed 0 bases and J shed 8 bases, with 11 bases lying between them. The CDR3 covers 14 residues. The CDR3 loop is CASSLGVEGEKLFF. The DNA of the CDR3 is TGCGCCAGCAGCTTGGGAGTTGAGGGCGAAAAACTGTTTTTT.

This clonotype was counted between two and nine times. This chain joins TRBV4-1 and TRBJ2-5; possible D gene TRBD2, 5 bases. The CDR3 totals 15 residues. Looked up from germline, CDR1 is MGHRA and CDR2 is YSYEKL. V was pared by 1 base and J by 2 bases, with 11 bases between. CDR3 DNA sequence: TGCGCCAGCAGCCAAGCGGGAACAGCACAAGAGACCCAGTACTTC. Encoded protein: CASSQAGTAQETQYF.

This clonotype occurred a few times. The genes are TRBV28 and TRBJ1-2; D remains ambiguous. From germline, CDR1 is MDHEN and CDR2 SYDVKM. The CDR3 totals 13 residues. V dropped 7 bases and J dropped 4 bases, with 13 bases sitting between them. The CDR3 bases are TGTGCCAGCACCAACAGAGGACCCTATGGCTACACCTTC. This sequence encodes CASTNRGPYGYTF.

The J gene is TRBJ2-1, the V gene TRBV12-3 or TRBV12-4; TRBD2 agrees at 11 bases. This CDR3 spans 17 amino acids. The J segment lost 2 bases and the V segment lost 0 bases, leaving 3 bases of the junction unmatched. CDR3 nucleotide sequence: TGTGCCAGCAGTTTAGCGCTGACTAGCGGGGCCTACAATGAGCAGTTCTTC. Protein: CASSLALTSGAYNEQFF.

The chain has TRBV20-1 and TRBJ1-2; D possibly corresponds to TRBD1 (5 bases). V lost 0 bases and J lost 8, with 25 bases in between. The CDR3 has 17 residues. CDR1 is DFQATT, CDR2 SNEGSKA, per germline (reference sequence). The CDR3 protein is CSARDETGLPLLRGYTF. CDR3 nucleotide sequence: TGCAGTGCTAGAGATGAAACAGGACTTCCCCTTTTGAGGGGCTACACCTTC.

This clonotype was recorded many times. The chain carries TRBV24-1 and TRBJ2-2, with D tentatively TRBD1 (6 bases). Looked up from germline, CDR1 is KGHDR and CDR2 is SFDVKD. V lost 4 bases, J lost 1 base, and 9 bases lay in between. The CDR3 spans 15 residues. The CDR3 protein is CATSELQGNTGELFF. The CDR3 DNA follows: TGTGCCACCAGTGAGCTACAGGGGAACACCGGGGAGCTGTTTTTT.

V gene TRBV29-1 combines with J gene TRBJ1-1, with D possibly being TRBD1 (6 bases). This CDR3 has 13 amino acids. The germline V gene encodes CDR1 SQVTM and CDR2 ANQGSEA. V was pared by 6 bases and J by 6 bases, with 17 bases between. CDR3: CSVPTRGGAEAFF. The CDR3 nucleotides are TGCAGCGTCCCCACGAGAGGGGGAGCTGAAGCTTTCTTT.

In this sample, this clonotype turned up many times. The chain uses TRBV6-2 or TRBV6-3 and TRBJ2-3, with D unclear. Trimming pared 6 bases from V and 0 bases from J, leaving 13 bases between. CDR1 is MNHEY, CDR2 SVGEGT, per germline. CDR3 length: 15 amino acids. The CDR3 region has the DNA TGTGCCAGCAGAAGACGCGACACTAGCACAGATACGCAGTATTTT. Its protein product is CASRRRDTSTDTQYF.

The chain has TRBV11-2 and TRBJ2-5; 9 bases are shared with TRBD2. Germline CDR1 is SGHAT and CDR2 is FQNNGV. The V gene end was trimmed by 0 bases and the J gene end by 3 bases; junction bases not matched to a gene: 5. There are 16 residues in the CDR3. This CDR3 reads CASSLDWIAGEETQYF. The CDR3 region has the DNA TGTGCCAGCAGCTTAGATTGGATAGCGGGAGAAGAGACCCAGTACTTC.

A few counts support this clonotype. The gene calls are TRBV5-1 and TRBJ2-5; D not certain. Germline values: CDR1 SGHRS, CDR2 YFSETQ. Trimming took off 1 base at V and 1 base at J, with 8 bases between the two ends. CDR3 size: 14 residues. DNA of the CDR3: TGCGCCAGCAGCTTGAACACTGCCCAAGAGACCCAGTACTTC. Encoded protein: CASSLNTAQETQYF.

The rearrangement uses TRBV2 and TRBJ2-7; D is tentatively TRBD1 or TRBD2 (6 bases each). The V end lost 4 bases, the J end lost 1 base, and 17 bases lay between the germline ends. This CDR3 region has 16 residues. Germline CDR1 SNHLY, CDR2 FYNNEI. This CDR3 is CASSVGPGARSYEQYV. The CDR3 nucleotides read TGTGCCAGCAGTGTAGGCCCGGGGGCGAGGTCCTACGAGCAGTACGTC.

This clonotype has at least ten counts. The chain couples TRBV6-2 or TRBV6-3 to TRBJ2-6; 9 bases agree with TRBD1. CDR1 and CDR2 from the germline V gene are MNHEY and SVGEGT. The CDR3 runs to 17 residues. V was clipped by 5 bases and J by 0 bases; unmatched bases: 5. The CDR3 DNA reads TGTGCCAGCAGTCGGGGACAGGGAAGCTCTGGGGCCAACGTCCTGACTTTC. This gives the protein CASSRGQGSSGANVLTF.

V usage is TRBV20-1 and J usage is TRBJ2-2, with 8 bases that match TRBD2. Germline values: CDR1 DFQATT, CDR2 SNEGSKA (reference sequence). J was trimmed by 1 base and V by 5 bases; bases with no gene match: 9. There are 16 residues in the CDR3. CDR3 region: CSAPGERGMNTGELFF. CDR3 in DNA: TGCAGTGCTCCGGGGGAGCGGGGGATGAACACCGGGGAGCTGTTTTTT.